This T cell receptor (beta chain) was captured by sequencing in a study of T cell responses to AZD1222 COVID-19 vaccine. Overall study findings and caveats: There were vaccine-associated CD4 TCRs across spike, dominant at 160-218 and 743-854. The donors showed a predominance of white British ancestry and of females, with possible underestimation of clonal diversity.

Generated by immunoSEQ multiplex PCR, the TCRdb table keeps only in-frame clones and is missing some. The data contain 20,000 to 25,000 clones, around 86% of them seen just once; the ten biggest clones take up about 8%. In the case of this clone: Its cognate antigen is unknown.

Deletions cut 4 bases from V and 7 bases from J, with 10 bases between. Germline CDR1 reads LGHDT; CDR2 reads YNNKEL (reference sequence). CDR3 size: 12 residues. Researchers grouped second doses given at about 4 or about 12 weeks into one pool. Material: peripheral blood, obtained 28 days after the second AZD1222 dose. The chain has TRBV3-1 (or the pseudogene TRBV3-2) and TRBJ2-5, with a tentative D call TRBD2 (5 bases). The sequence was obtained from an adult who received the AZD1222 COVID-19 vaccine. The CDR3 DNA sequence: TGTGCCAGCAGCCTTCGCGGAGGGACCCAGTACTTC. Translating gives CASSLRGGTQYF.